This T cell receptor beta chain was sequenced during a study of blood T cells in healthy people across ages. The people who gave samples were healthy Caucasians from Russia, aged roughly 6 to 100. Combining a sample-barcoded 5' primer with a J-beta primer mix, a second PCR ran for roughly 6 to 12 cycles. One entry per CDR3 protein results from TCRdb running MiXCR on the 5' RACE reads. The data show about 1.4 million distinct CDR3 sequences, around 55% seen once. This CDR3 region has 14 residues. Germline V gene data show CDR1 as KGHSY and CDR2 as FQNENV. V lost 0 bases to trimming and J lost 7 bases, with 10 bases between them.

Specimen: blood. The source of this sequence is a man in his late teens or twenties in good health. The gene calls are TRBV16 and TRBJ1-5; the D gene is possibly TRBD1 (5 bases). CDR3 nucleotides: TGTGCCAGCAGCCAATCGGGGGGAGGGCAGCCCCAGCATTTT. Translation gives CASSQSGGGQPQHF.